The 13 T cell receptor beta chains in this list originate from one sample, sequenced in a study of T cell changes during pregnancy in multiple sclerosis. Sequenced by immunoSEQ multiplex PCR; TCRdb stores in-frame clones only, minus some. Here the sample spans about 32,000 clones, approximately 89% being singletons. This specimen consisted of CD8+ T cells from peripheral blood mononuclear cells, obtained in the first trimester of pregnancy. The origin of the receptors is a female donor with multiple sclerosis, enrolled in a pregnancy study.

For this clone: The sample has other DNA sequences that encode this CDR3 too. The rearrangement joins TRBV5-6 to TRBJ2-7; 7 nucleotides line up with TRBD2. The trim removed 0 bases at V and 4 bases at J, leaving 7 bases unmatched. The CDR3 loop spans 15 amino acids. CDR1 and CDR2 from the germline V gene are SGHDT and YYEEEE. The CDR3 bases are TGTGCCAGCAGCTTGGATTCTCTAGCGGTTTACGAGCAGTACTTC. This gives the protein CASSLDSLAVYEQYF.

The genes are TRBV5-4 and TRBJ2-1; D is undetermined. Germline values: CDR1 SGHNT, CDR2 YYREEE (reference sequence). The CDR3 spans 12 residues. V dropped 3 bases and J dropped 2 bases, with 3 bases sitting between them. The CDR3 region has the DNA TGTGCCAGCAGCTCTCCCTACAATGAGCAGTTCTTC. Amino acids: CASSSPYNEQFF.

This chain links TRBV13 with TRBJ2-1; D is unclear. This CDR3 spans 16 amino acids. With 4 bases removed from V and 0 bases from J, the gap between germline ends came to 13 bases. Per the germline V gene, CDR1 is PRHDT and CDR2 is FYEKMQ (reference sequence). In DNA, the CDR3 is TGTGCCAGCAGCTACACAACAGAGAGCTCCTACAATGAGCAGTTCTTC. Amino acid sequence: CASSYTTESSYNEQFF.

The V call is TRBV28, the J call TRBJ2-1; 13 bases agree with TRBD2. Germline CDR1 and CDR2: MDHEN and SYDVKM. CDR3 length: 17 amino acids. V was clipped by 5 bases and J by 4 bases; unmatched bases: 8. CDR3 amino acids: CASSPGLAGVYYNEQFF. The CDR3 DNA is TGTGCCAGCAGTCCTGGACTAGCGGGAGTTTATTACAATGAGCAGTTCTTC.

CDR3 protein: CASSLEAGVNEKLFF. In DNA form, the CDR3 reads TGTGCCAGCAGCTTAGAGGCAGGGGTTAATGAAAAACTGTTTTTT. The chain is built from TRBV7-9 and TRBJ1-4; tentatively, D is TRBD1 (6 bases). CDR1 is SEHNR and CDR2 is FQNEAQ in the germline V gene (reference sequence). V lost 1 base to trimming and J lost 4 bases, with 10 bases between them. This CDR3 has 15 residues.

The rearrangement joins TRBV28 to TRBJ2-4; TRBD1 matches at 7 bases. CDR1 and CDR2 from the germline V gene are MDHEN and SYDVKM. This CDR3 region has 15 residues. J gave up 0 bases and V 7 bases, and 6 bases lay outside the gene matches. CDR3 nucleotide sequence: TGTGCCAGCATTCCACAGGGGAAAGCCAAAAACATTCAGTACTTC. It translates to CASIPQGKAKNIQYF. The full variable domain, with the rest looked up from reference TRBV28 and TRBJ2-4, is DVKVTQSSRYLVKRTGEKVFLECVQDMDHENMFWYRQDPGLGLRLIYFSYDVKMKEKGDIPEGYSVSREKKERFSLILESASTNQTSMYLCASIPQGKAKNIQYFGAGTRLSVL.

This clone was detected only once. The chain couples TRBV6-5 to TRBJ2-7, with D maybe TRBD2 (5 bases). Trimming shortened V by 0 bases and J by 5 bases, and 8 bases separated the two germline ends. The length of the CDR3 is 13 residues. CDR1 and CDR2 from the germline V gene are MNHEY and SVGAGI. The CDR3 region is CASSYSGSHEQYF. For the CDR3, the DNA is TGTGCCAGCAGTTACTCGGGGAGCCACGAGCAGTACTTC.

CDR3 residues: CASSPTGEFYEQYF. The CDR3 region has the DNA TGTGCCAGCAGCCCGACAGGAGAATTCTACGAGCAGTACTTC. The chain couples TRBV11-2 to TRBJ2-7, with D possibly matching TRBD1 (6 bases). The V end was cut by 5 bases, the J end by 3 bases, with 14 bases between. CDR1 and CDR2 (germline): SGHAT, FQNNGV. This CDR3 has 14 amino acids. Combining the CDR3 with reference TRBV11-2 and TRBJ2-7 gives the whole variable domain EAGVAQSPRYKIIEKRQSVAFWCNPISGHATLYWYQQILGQGPKLLIQFQNNGVVDDSQLPKDRFSAERLKGVDSTLKIQPAKLEDSAVYLCASSPTGEFYEQYFGPGTRLTVT.

The chain is built from TRBV6-1 and TRBJ1-4; D might be TRBD1 (6 bases). Germline values: CDR1 MNHNS, CDR2 SASEGT. This CDR3 contains 17 residues. V was clipped by 3 bases and J by 4 bases, with 18 bases between them. The CDR3 nucleotides are TGTGCCAGCAGTGACTTTGGCGGGGGGCGCTTTAATGAAAAACTGTTTTTT. Encoded protein: CASSDFGGGRFNEKLFF.

V gene TRBV10-1 combines with J gene TRBJ2-7; TRBD1 agrees at 11 bases. V shed 8 bases and J 6 bases; nucleotides not matched to a gene: 9. This CDR3 is built from 14 residues. Germline V gene lookup returns CDR1 WNHNN and CDR2 SYGVQD (reference sequence). The CDR3 spells CASSRTGGSSEQYF. The CDR3 DNA reads TGCGCCAGCTCCCGGACAGGGGGCTCGTCCGAGCAGTACTTC.

The gene calls are TRBV27 and TRBJ2-1, with D perhaps matching TRBD1 (6 bases). V was cut by 5 bases and J by 2 bases, with 16 bases left in between. CDR3 length equals 16 residues. Germline V gene data show CDR1 as MNHEY and CDR2 as SMNVEV (reference sequence). The CDR3 region is CASSVTGTPPYNEQFF. Here the CDR3 DNA reads TGTGCCAGCAGTGTAACCGGGACACCGCCCTACAATGAGCAGTTCTTC.

The chain employs TRBV28 and TRBJ2-1; 11 bases match TRBD1. The CDR3 extends over 16 amino acids. The ends lost 4 bases at V and 7 bases at J; junction bases unmatched: 9. Per the germline V gene, CDR1 is MDHEN and CDR2 is SYDVKM. CDR3 nucleotides: TGTGCCAGCAGTTACGCCGGACAGGGGGCGCAGAATGAGCAGTTCTTC. This encodes CASSYAGQGAQNEQFF.

Regarding this clone: This could be a read error, since a much larger clone is one nucleotide away. The chain links TRBV7-8 to TRBJ2-3, with no clear D. V lost 5 bases to trimming and J lost 2 bases, with 5 bases between them. Germline values: CDR1 SGHVS, CDR2 FQNEAQ. This CDR3 region has 12 residues. In nucleotides, the CDR3 is TGTGCCAGCAGCCCTTCCACAGATACGCAGTATTTT. It encodes CASSPSTDTQYF.